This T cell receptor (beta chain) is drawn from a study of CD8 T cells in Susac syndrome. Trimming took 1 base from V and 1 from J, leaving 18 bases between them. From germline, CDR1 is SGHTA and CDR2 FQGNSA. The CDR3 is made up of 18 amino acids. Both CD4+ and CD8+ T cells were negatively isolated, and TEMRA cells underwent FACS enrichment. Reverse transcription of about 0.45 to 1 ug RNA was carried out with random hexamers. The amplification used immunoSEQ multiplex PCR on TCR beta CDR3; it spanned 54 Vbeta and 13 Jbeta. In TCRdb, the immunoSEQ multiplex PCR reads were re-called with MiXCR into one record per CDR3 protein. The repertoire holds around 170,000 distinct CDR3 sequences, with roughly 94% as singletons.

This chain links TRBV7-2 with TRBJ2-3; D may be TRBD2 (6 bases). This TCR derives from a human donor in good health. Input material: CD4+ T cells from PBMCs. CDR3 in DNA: TGTGCCAGCAGCTTAGTTGGGGCTGGGCGGGATCGCACAGATACGCAGTATTTT. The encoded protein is CASSLVGAGRDRTDTQYF.